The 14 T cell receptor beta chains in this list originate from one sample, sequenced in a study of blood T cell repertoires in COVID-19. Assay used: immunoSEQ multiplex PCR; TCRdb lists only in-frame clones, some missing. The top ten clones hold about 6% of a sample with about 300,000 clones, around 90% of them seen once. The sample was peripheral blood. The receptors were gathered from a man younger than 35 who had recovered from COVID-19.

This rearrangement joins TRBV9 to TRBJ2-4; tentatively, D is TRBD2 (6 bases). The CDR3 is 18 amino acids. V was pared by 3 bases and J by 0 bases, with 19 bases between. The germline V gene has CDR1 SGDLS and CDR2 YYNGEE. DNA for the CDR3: TGTGCCAGCAGCGGCGGGGCGGACGGACCTATAGCCAAAAACATTCAGTACTTC. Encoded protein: CASSGGADGPIAKNIQYF.

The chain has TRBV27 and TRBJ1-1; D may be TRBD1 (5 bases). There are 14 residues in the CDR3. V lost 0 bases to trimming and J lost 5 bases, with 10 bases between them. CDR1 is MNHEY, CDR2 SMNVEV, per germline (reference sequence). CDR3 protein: CASSLSLGGTEAFF. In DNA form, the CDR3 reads TGTGCCAGCAGTTTATCTCTGGGGGGTACTGAAGCTTTCTTT.

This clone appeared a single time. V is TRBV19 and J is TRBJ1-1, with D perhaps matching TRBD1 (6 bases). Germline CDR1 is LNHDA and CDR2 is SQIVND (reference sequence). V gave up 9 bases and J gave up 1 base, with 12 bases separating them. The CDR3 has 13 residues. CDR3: CASRGHQNTEAFF. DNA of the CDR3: TGTGCCAGCAGGGGACACCAGAACACTGAAGCTTTCTTT.

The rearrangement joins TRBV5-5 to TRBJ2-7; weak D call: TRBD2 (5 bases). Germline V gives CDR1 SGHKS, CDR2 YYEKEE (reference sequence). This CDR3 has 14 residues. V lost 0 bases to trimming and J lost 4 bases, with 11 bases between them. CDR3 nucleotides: TGTGCCAGCAGCTTGGAATCCCGAGGGTACGAGCAGTACTTC. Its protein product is CASSLESRGYEQYF.

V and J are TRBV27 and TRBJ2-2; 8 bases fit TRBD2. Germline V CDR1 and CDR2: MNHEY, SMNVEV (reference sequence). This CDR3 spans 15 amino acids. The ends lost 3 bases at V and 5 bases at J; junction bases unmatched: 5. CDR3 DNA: TGTGCCAGCAGTTTCAGCGGGAGCCGTACCGGGGAGCTGTTTTTT. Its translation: CASSFSGSRTGELFF.

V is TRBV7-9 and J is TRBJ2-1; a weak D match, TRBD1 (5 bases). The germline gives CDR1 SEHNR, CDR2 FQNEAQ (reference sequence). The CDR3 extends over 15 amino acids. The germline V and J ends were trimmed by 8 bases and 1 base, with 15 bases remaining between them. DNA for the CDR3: TGTGCCAGCGCAGCCCAGGGCGGATCCTACAATGAGCAGTTCTTC. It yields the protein CASAAQGGSYNEQFF.

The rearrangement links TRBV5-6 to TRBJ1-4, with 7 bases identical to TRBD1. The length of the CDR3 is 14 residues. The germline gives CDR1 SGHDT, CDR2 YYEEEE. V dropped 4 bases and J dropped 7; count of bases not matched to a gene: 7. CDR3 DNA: TGTGCCAGCAGCCTGACAGGGTTTGTTGAAAAACTGTTTTTT. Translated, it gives CASSLTGFVEKLFF.

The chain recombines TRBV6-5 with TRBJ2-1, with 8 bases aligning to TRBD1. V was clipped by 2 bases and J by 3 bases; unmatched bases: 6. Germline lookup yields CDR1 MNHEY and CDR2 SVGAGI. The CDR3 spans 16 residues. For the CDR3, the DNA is TGTGCCAGCAGTTACAGACAGGGGCCGGGCTACAATGAGCAGTTCTTC. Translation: CASSYRQGPGYNEQFF.

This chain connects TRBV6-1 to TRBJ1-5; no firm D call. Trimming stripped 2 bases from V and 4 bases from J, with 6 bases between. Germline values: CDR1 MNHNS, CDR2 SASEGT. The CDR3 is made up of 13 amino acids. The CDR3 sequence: CASSELSNQPQHF. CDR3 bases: TGTGCCAGCAGTGAACTGTCGAATCAGCCCCAGCATTTT.

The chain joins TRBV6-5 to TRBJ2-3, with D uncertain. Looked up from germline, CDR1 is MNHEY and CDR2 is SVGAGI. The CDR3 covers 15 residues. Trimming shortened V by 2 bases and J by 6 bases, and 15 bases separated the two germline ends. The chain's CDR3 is CASSYVSGLGDTQYF. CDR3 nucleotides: TGTGCCAGCAGTTACGTCTCCGGCCTCGGGGATACGCAGTATTTT.

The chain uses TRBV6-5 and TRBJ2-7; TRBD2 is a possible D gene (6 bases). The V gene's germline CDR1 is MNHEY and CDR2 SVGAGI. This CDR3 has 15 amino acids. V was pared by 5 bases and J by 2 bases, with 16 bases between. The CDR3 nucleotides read TGTGCCAGCAGTCTCGGGCAGGAGGGGACCTACGAGCAGTACTTC. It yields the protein CASSLGQEGTYEQYF.

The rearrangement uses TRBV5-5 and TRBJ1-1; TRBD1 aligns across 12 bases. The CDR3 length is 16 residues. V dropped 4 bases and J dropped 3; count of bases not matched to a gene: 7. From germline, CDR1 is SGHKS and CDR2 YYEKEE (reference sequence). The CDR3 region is CASSRDRGREDTEAFF. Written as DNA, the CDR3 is TGTGCCAGCAGCCGGGACAGGGGGCGAGAGGACACTGAAGCTTTCTTT.

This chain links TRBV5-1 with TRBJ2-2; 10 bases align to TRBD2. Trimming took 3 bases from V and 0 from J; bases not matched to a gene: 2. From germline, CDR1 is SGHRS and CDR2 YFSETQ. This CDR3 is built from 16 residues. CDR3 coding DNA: TGCGCCAGCAGCTGGACTAGCGGAACGAACACCGGGGAGCTGTTTTTT. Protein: CASSWTSGTNTGELFF.

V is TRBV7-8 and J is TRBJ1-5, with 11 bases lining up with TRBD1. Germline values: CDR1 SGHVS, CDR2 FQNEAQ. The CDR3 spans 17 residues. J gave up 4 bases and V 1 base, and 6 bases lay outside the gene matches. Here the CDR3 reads CASSLEWTGGRNQPQHF. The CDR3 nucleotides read TGTGCCAGCAGCTTAGAATGGACAGGGGGCCGTAATCAGCCCCAGCATTTT. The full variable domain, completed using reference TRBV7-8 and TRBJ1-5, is GAGVSQSPRYKVAKRGQDVALRCDPISGHVSLFWYQQALGQGPEFLTYFQNEAQLDKSGLPSDRFFAERPEGSVSTLKIQRTQQEDSAVYLCASSLEWTGGRNQPQHFGDGTRLSIL.